The sequence of this T cell receptor beta chain was determined in a study of shared clonotypes between healthy human individuals. The overall study: Each donor had three CD4 naive, three CD4 memory, two CD8 naive and one CD8 memory plate.

In regard to this clone: Its antigen is not identified.

The assay was carried out at the deep level. Using immunoSEQ multiplex PCR, the repertoire was profiled, and TCRdb retains in-frame clones only, with some absent. In the table there are more than 850,000 clones, 75% to 80% of which are singletons. Germline CDR1 is SGHTA and CDR2 is FQGTGA. The V gene end was trimmed by 2 bases and the J gene end by 7 bases; junction bases not matched to a gene: 4. This CDR3 has 14 amino acids. Whole-study findings and limits: The generation probabilities recorded for non-shared clonotypes fell below those of clonotypes shared by all four donors. Generally, naive subsets came out with larger estimated richness than memory subsets.

Sequencing used memory CD4+ T cells from PBMCs. Subset in this sample: CD45RA-negative fraction. The chain couples TRBV7-3 to TRBJ1-2; the match to TRBD1 covers 10 bases. The receptor's source is a man younger than 30 in good health. Some clones in this sample may be carry-over from other donors' samples. The CDR3 DNA sequence: TGTGCCAGCAGCTTACTGGGACAGGGGTTTGGCTACACCTTC. Translating it yields CASSLLGQGFGYTF. Together with reference TRBV7-3 and TRBJ1-2, the CDR3 gives the full variable domain: GAGVSQTPSNKVTEKGKYVELRCDPISGHTALYWYRQSLGQGPEFLIYFQGTGAADDSGLPNDRFFAVRPEGSVSTLKIQRTERGDSAVYLCASSLLGQGFGYTFGSGTRLTVV.